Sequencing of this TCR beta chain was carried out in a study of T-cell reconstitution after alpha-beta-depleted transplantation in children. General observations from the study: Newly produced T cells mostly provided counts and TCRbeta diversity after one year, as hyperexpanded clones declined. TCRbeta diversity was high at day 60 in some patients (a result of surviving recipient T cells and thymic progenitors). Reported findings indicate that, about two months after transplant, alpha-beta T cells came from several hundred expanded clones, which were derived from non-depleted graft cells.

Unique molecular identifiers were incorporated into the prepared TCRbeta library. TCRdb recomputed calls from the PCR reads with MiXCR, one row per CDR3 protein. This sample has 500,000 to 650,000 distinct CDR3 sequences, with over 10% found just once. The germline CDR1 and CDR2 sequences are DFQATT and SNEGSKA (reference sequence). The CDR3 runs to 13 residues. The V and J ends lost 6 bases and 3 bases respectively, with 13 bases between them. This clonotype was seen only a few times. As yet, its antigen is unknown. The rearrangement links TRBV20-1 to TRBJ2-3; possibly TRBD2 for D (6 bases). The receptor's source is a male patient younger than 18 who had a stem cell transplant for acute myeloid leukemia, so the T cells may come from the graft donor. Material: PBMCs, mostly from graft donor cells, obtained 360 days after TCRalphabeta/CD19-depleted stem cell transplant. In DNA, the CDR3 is TGCAGTGCCGGGGGTCTTCGAACAGATACGCAGTATTTT. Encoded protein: CSAGGLRTDTQYF.